These 30 T cell receptor beta chains were sequenced from one sample in a study of Graves' ophthalmopathy and Graves' hyperthyroidism. The sequenced template was RNA, covering the TCR beta CDR3 region. Following a first-round RT-PCR that used HTBI primers, a second-round multiplex PCR was carried out. TCRdb passed the multiplex PCR reads through MiXCR, listing each CDR3 protein once. The repertoire includes 300,000 to 400,000 distinct CDR3 sequences, roughly 17% of them detected once, and 9% to 15% sits in the top ten. Input material: peripheral blood. These receptors originate from an adult man with Graves' ophthalmopathy.

This clonotype was detected many times. This rearrangement joins TRBV6-2 or TRBV6-3 to TRBJ2-5, with TRBD2 matching 12 bases. Germline V gene data show CDR1 as MNHEY and CDR2 as SVGEGT. The CDR3 runs 17 residues. The J segment lost 4 bases and the V segment lost 2 bases, leaving 8 bases of the junction unmatched. CDR3 sequence (DNA): TGTGCCAGCAGTTACACGACTAGCGGGAGATTTGGAGAGACCCAGTACTTC. It is translated as CASSYTTSGRFGETQYF.

This clonotype was found many times. This sequence joins TRBV30 and TRBJ2-7; D gene unclear. Trimming shortened V by 1 base and J by 3 bases, and 13 bases separated the two germline ends. From germline, CDR1 is GTSNPN and CDR2 SVGIG (reference sequence). The CDR3 extends over 14 amino acids. This CDR3 reads CAWSGSRRYYEQYF. As DNA, the CDR3 is TGTGCCTGGAGTGGGTCGAGGCGGTACTACGAGCAGTACTTC. Full variable domain (missing parts from reference TRBV30 and TRBJ2-7): SQTIHQWPATLVQPVGSPLSLECTVEGTSNPNLYWYRQAAGRGLQLLFYSVGIGQISSEVPQNLSASRPQDRQFILSSKKLLLSDSGFYLCAWSGSRRYYEQYFGPGTRLTVT.

This clonotype was counted ten times or more. The rearrangement uses TRBV24-1 and TRBJ2-7; no clear D gene. V lost 6 bases and J lost 0, with 8 bases in between. CDR1 KGHDR and CDR2 SFDVKD come from the germline V gene. There are 13 residues in the CDR3. The CDR3 here is CATSSPSSYEQYF. CDR3 nucleotides: TGTGCCACCAGTTCTCCGAGCTCCTACGAGCAGTACTTC.

This clonotype was counted at least ten times. The V and J genes are TRBV6-1 and TRBJ1-1; no firm D call. V lost 2 bases and J 4 bases, leaving 11 bases between the germline ends. This CDR3 is 14 amino acids long. Germline V gene data show CDR1 as MNHNS and CDR2 as SASEGT. CDR3 loop: CASSENRALTEAFF. CDR3 DNA sequence: TGTGCCAGCAGTGAAAACCGGGCCCTCACTGAAGCTTTCTTT.

This chain connects TRBV7-9 to TRBJ2-5; D is ambiguous. Trimming took 1 base from V and 4 from J, leaving 10 bases between them. Per germline, CDR1 SEHNR and CDR2 FQNEAQ (reference sequence). The CDR3 contains 14 residues. The CDR3 sequence is CASSLVASAETQYF. The DNA for the CDR3 is TGTGCCAGCAGCTTAGTGGCATCGGCAGAGACCCAGTACTTC.

This clonotype showed up many times. The chain joins TRBV2 to TRBJ1-2, with a possible D match to TRBD1 (5 bases). Trimming took 8 bases from V and 2 from J, leaving 12 bases between them. This CDR3 is built from 13 residues. Germline V lookup: CDR1 SNHLY, CDR2 FYNNEI. CDR3 loop: CASLMGRNYGYTF. CDR3 DNA: TGTGCCAGCCTGATGGGACGGAACTATGGCTACACCTTC.

This clonotype occurred a few times. This chain connects TRBV10-3 to TRBJ2-2, with D possibly TRBD1 on 6 matching bases. The germline gives CDR1 ENHRY, CDR2 SYGVKD. This CDR3 has 15 residues. Deletions cut 5 bases from V and 3 bases from J, with 13 bases between. CDR3 in amino acids: CAISHRDKHTGELFF. The DNA of the CDR3 is TGTGCCATCAGTCACCGGGACAAGCACACCGGGGAGCTGTTTTTT.

This clonotype occurred many times. V and J are TRBV6-1 and TRBJ1-5; 8 nucleotides align to TRBD1. V trimming: 5 bases; J trimming: 5 bases; junction bases outside the gene matches: 5. CDR3 length: 14 amino acids. Germline loops: CDR1 MNHNS, CDR2 SASEGT. CDR3 nucleotide sequence: TGTGCCAGCAGTACATCCAGGGGGCATCAGCCCCAGCATTTT. Protein: CASSTSRGHQPQHF.

The chain links TRBV27 to TRBJ2-5; 8 positions match TRBD1. CDR3 length equals 15 residues. Germline V gene lookup returns CDR1 MNHEY and CDR2 SMNVEV (reference sequence). The V segment lost 6 bases and the J segment 5 bases; nucleotides outside the gene matches: 11. CDR3 amino acids: CASRHPTGGTETQYF. The CDR3 nucleotides read TGTGCCAGCAGACACCCCACAGGGGGGACGGAGACCCAGTACTTC.

This clonotype was seen repeatedly, ten times or more. This chain joins TRBV6-5 and TRBJ2-7; a weak D match, TRBD2 (5 bases). The V gene's germline CDR1 is MNHEY and CDR2 SVGAGI. The CDR3 has 14 amino acids. V lost 10 bases to trimming and J lost 4 bases, with 20 bases between them. CDR3 residues: CATLKAQGRYEQYF. The CDR3, as DNA: TGTGCCACCCTCAAGGCACAAGGGAGATACGAGCAGTACTTC.

This clonotype was seen at least ten times. This chain links TRBV6-1 with TRBJ2-7; 11 nucleotides align to TRBD1. This CDR3 comprises 14 residues. Germline lookup yields CDR1 MNHNS and CDR2 SASEGT. Trimming removed 1 base from V and 8 bases from J; junction bases left unmatched: 4. The CDR3 DNA follows: TGTGCCAGCAGTGAAGGGACAGGGGGCGGTCAGCAGTACTTC. This encodes CASSEGTGGGQQYF.

This clonotype came up many times. The rearrangement links TRBV6-1 to TRBJ2-7; TRBD2 matches 7 bases. The CDR3 covers 13 residues. V lost 7 bases and J lost 6; bases outside the gene matches: 9. Germline V CDR1 and CDR2: MNHNS, SASEGT. The CDR3 coding sequence is TGTGCCAGCACTAGGACTAGTCTTGCCGAGCAGTACTTC. It translates to CASTRTSLAEQYF.

This clonotype was detected many times. The rearrangement joins TRBV18 to TRBJ1-1; D is unresolved. V lost 4 bases and J 0 bases, leaving 9 bases between the germline ends. The CDR3 is 14 amino acids. Germline CDR1 reads KGHSH; CDR2 reads LQKENI. CDR3 coding DNA: TGTGCCAGCTCACTTACAGCGTTGAACACTGAAGCTTTCTTT. Amino acids: CASSLTALNTEAFF. Drawing the rest from reference TRBV18 and TRBJ1-1, the complete variable domain is NAGVMQNPRHLVRRRGQEARLRCSPMKGHSHVYWYRQLPEEGLKFMVYLQKENIIDESGMPKERFSAEFPKEGPSILRIQQVVRGDSAAYFCASSLTALNTEAFFGQGTRLTVV.

J is TRBJ2-7 and V is TRBV11-2; 13 bases fit TRBD2. V trimming: 5 bases; J trimming: 4 bases; junction bases outside the gene matches: 5. The germline CDR1 and CDR2 sequences are SGHAT and FQNNGV. CDR3 size: 15 residues. CDR3 loop: CASSPPTSGRYEQYF. In DNA, the CDR3 is TGTGCCAGCAGCCCCCCGACTAGCGGGAGGTACGAGCAGTACTTC.

This clonotype was recorded at least ten times. The rearrangement joins TRBV13 to TRBJ1-2; TRBD1 matches at 8 bases. CDR1 and CDR2 (germline): PRHDT, FYEKMQ (reference sequence). This CDR3 spans 16 amino acids. V was clipped by 5 bases and J by 2 bases; unmatched bases: 10. DNA of the CDR3: TGTGCCAGCAGCGCGGGACAGGAACTACAAAACTATGGCTACACCTTC. Translated, it gives CASSAGQELQNYGYTF. Full variable domain (rest looked up from reference TRBV13 and TRBJ1-2): AAGVIQSPRHLIKEKRETATLKCYPIPRHDTVYWYQQGPGQDPQFLISFYEKMQSDKGSIPDRFSAQQFSDYHSELNMSSLELGDSALYFCASSAGQELQNYGYTFGSGTRLTVV.

This clonotype was seen at least ten times. The V gene is TRBV6-1, the J gene TRBJ2-4; D tentatively reads TRBD1 or TRBD2 (5 bases each). The CDR3 is 13 residues long. V was clipped by 6 bases and J by 5 bases, with 11 bases between them. Germline V lookup: CDR1 MNHNS, CDR2 SASEGT. The CDR3 region has the DNA TGTGCCAGCAGCCCCCGGGGCCAAAACATTCAGTACTTC. Protein sequence: CASSPRGQNIQYF.

The rearrangement links TRBV6-2 or TRBV6-3 to TRBJ1-2, with 8 bases lining up with TRBD1. The V and J ends lost 6 bases and 7 bases, in that order; junction bases with no gene match: 10. Germline V gene sequence: CDR1 MNHEY, CDR2 SVGEGT. This CDR3 has 14 amino acids. The CDR3 DNA follows: TGTGCCAGCAGCGACCCCCGGGACAGGCGTGGCTACACCTTC. Amino acids: CASSDPRDRRGYTF.

The chain recombines TRBV18 with TRBJ1-2; 7 bases are a match to TRBD1. The CDR3 sequence is 19 residues long. The J segment lost 3 bases and the V segment lost 1 base, leaving 17 bases of the junction unmatched. The germline V gene has CDR1 KGHSH and CDR2 LQKENI. The CDR3 loop is CASSPREEVYRGSDYGYTF. DNA for the CDR3: TGTGCCAGCTCACCACGAGAGGAGGTGTACAGGGGATCTGACTATGGCTACACCTTC.

V and J are TRBV12-3 or TRBV12-4 and TRBJ1-2; D gene unclear. Trimming cost V 6 bases and J 4 bases, with 15 bases left between them. This CDR3 contains 14 residues. The CDR3 DNA sequence: TGTGCCAGCAGCCCCCTCGGTCGGGGCTATGGCTACACCTTC. It specifies CASSPLGRGYGYTF.

This clonotype was found many times. The J gene is TRBJ2-7, the V gene TRBV12-3 or TRBV12-4; D possibly uses TRBD1 or TRBD2 (5 bases each). The CDR3 spans 13 residues. V lost 7 bases, J lost 3 bases, and 13 bases lay in between. CDR3 residues: CASTRDPGYEQYF. The CDR3 nucleotides read TGTGCCAGCACCCGGGACCCCGGCTACGAGCAGTACTTC.

This clonotype showed up many times. The chain carries TRBV6-1 and TRBJ2-5, with 10 bases matching TRBD2. Germline V gives CDR1 MNHNS, CDR2 SASEGT. The CDR3 has 14 amino acids. The junction had 4 bases not matched to a gene; V was cut back by 5 bases and J by 4 bases. The CDR3 sequence is CASSRSGRGETQYF. In nucleotides, the CDR3 is TGTGCCAGCAGTCGGAGCGGGAGGGGAGAGACCCAGTACTTC.

This chain joins TRBV6-1 and TRBJ2-7; TRBD1 aligns across 7 bases. The CDR3 contains 15 residues. Trimming cost V 2 bases and J 2 bases; bases outside gene matches: 6. The V gene's germline CDR1 is MNHNS and CDR2 SASEGT. CDR3 DNA: TGTGCCAGCAGTGAACTGGGGACAGTCCCCTACGAGCAGTACTTC. Its translation is CASSELGTVPYEQYF.

The rearrangement links TRBV11-2 to TRBJ2-2; D tentatively fits TRBD1 or TRBD2 (5 bases each). Germline lookup yields CDR1 SGHAT and CDR2 FQNNGV. The CDR3 contains 16 residues. Trimming took off 3 bases at V and 1 base at J, with 12 bases between the two ends. The CDR3 DNA is TGTGCCAGCAGCTTGATGGGACGGATGAACACCGGGGAGCTGTTTTTT. Protein: CASSLMGRMNTGELFF.

The chain combines TRBV7-9 with TRBJ2-5, with 7 bases identical to TRBD2. The J segment lost 6 bases and the V segment lost 1 base, leaving 5 bases of the junction unmatched. This CDR3 is 14 amino acids long. Germline CDR1 and CDR2: SEHNR and FQNEAQ (reference sequence). The CDR3 protein is CASSLDGEGKTQYF. CDR3 in DNA: TGTGCCAGCAGCTTAGACGGGGAGGGGAAGACCCAGTACTTC.

At least ten counts were recorded for this clonotype. The rearrangement joins TRBV6-2 or TRBV6-3 to TRBJ2-2; perhaps TRBD1 as D (6 bases). V dropped 3 bases and J dropped 7 bases, with 12 bases sitting between them. The CDR3 covers 14 residues. Germline loops: CDR1 MNHEY, CDR2 SVGEGT. Here the CDR3 DNA reads TGTGCCAGCAGTTATTTCCGAGGGGGCGGGGAGCTGTTTTTT. Encoded protein: CASSYFRGGGELFF.

CDR3 amino acids: CASSLDRGQNSPLHF. The CDR3 region has the DNA TGTGCCAGCAGCTTAGATCGGGGGCAGAATTCACCCCTCCACTTT. The chain couples TRBV7-8 to TRBJ1-6; a weak D match, TRBD1 (6 bases). The germline V gene has CDR1 SGHVS and CDR2 FQNEAQ. This CDR3 comprises 15 residues. V lost 1 base, J lost 7 bases, and 11 bases lay in between. The entire variable domain, with the rest obtained from reference TRBV7-8 and TRBJ1-6, is as follows: GAGVSQSPRYKVAKRGQDVALRCDPISGHVSLFWYQQALGQGPEFLTYFQNEAQLDKSGLPSDRFFAERPEGSVSTLKIQRTQQEDSAVYLCASSLDRGQNSPLHFGNGTRLTVT.

This clonotype was seen only a few times. One junction end does not reproduce the germline sequence, and a read error may be involved. This chain links TRBV11-2 with TRBJ2-2; 14 bases align to TRBD2. CDR1 and CDR2 (germline): SGHAT, FQNNGV. CDR3 length: 15 residues. The CDR3 loop is CACSRTSGGSGELFF. CDR3 coding DNA: TGTGCCTGCAGCCGGACTAGCGGGGGGTCCGGGGAGCTGTTTTTT.

This clonotype showed up just a few times. A much larger clone sits a single nucleotide away, making a read error possible. The chain uses TRBV5-4 and TRBJ2-2; 7 bases agree with TRBD1. V was pared by 3 bases and J by 1 base, with 9 bases of the junction left unmatched. The CDR3 totals 17 residues. Germline CDR1 reads SGHNT; CDR2 reads YYREEE (reference sequence). The CDR3 spells CASSSFLGTVNTGELFF. The CDR3 nucleotides read TGTGCCAGCAGCTCATTCTTAGGGACAGTGAACACCGGGGAGCTGTTTTTT.

There are many counts of this clonotype. This chain links TRBV19 with TRBJ2-2; D is possibly TRBD2 (5 bases). The CDR3 loop spans 14 amino acids. V was cut by 4 bases and J by 5 bases, with 11 bases left in between. Germline CDR1 LNHDA, CDR2 SQIVND (reference sequence). The CDR3 loop is CASSTSRGTGELFF. The CDR3 bases are TGTGCCAGTAGTACCTCCCGAGGGACCGGGGAGCTGTTTTTT.

This clonotype has at least ten counts. The rearrangement uses TRBV19 and TRBJ1-2; no clear D gene. CDR3 length: 14 residues. V shed 4 bases and J shed 4 bases, with 13 bases lying between them. The germline gives CDR1 LNHDA, CDR2 SQIVND (reference sequence). CDR3: CASSRGRLGYGYTF. The CDR3 DNA sequence: TGTGCCAGTAGTAGAGGGAGGCTCGGCTATGGCTACACCTTC.